The clone carrying this T cell receptor beta chain was observed a single time. Its cognate antigen is unknown. TCRdb's table, derived via immunoSEQ multiplex PCR, lists solely in-frame clones and lacks some. This table holds 6,000 to 7,500 clones, 90% to 96% found once. The CDR3 has 16 residues. Germline V gene lookup returns CDR1 SGHDN and CDR2 FVKESK. V was shortened by 1 base and J by 4 bases, with 16 bases between the two germline ends. This specimen belongs to a study of T cell clonotyping in hematopoietic cell transplantation. Whole-study findings and limits: Pathologically expanded recipient clonotypes increased progressively from day 30 to day 180 as diversity fell.

Sequenced here: PBMCs, sampled 30 days after allogeneic stem cell transplant. The sequence came from a male patient aged 40-50 years who had an allogeneic stem cell transplant from a related donor, so the T cells may come from the graft donor. Some clones in this sample may be carry-over from other donors' samples. This chain joins TRBV14 and TRBJ1-2; D gene unclear. In DNA, the CDR3 is TGTGCCAGCAGCCAAGGATCGCCCCTGAGCGGCTATGGCTACACCTTC. This codes for CASSQGSPLSGYGYTF.